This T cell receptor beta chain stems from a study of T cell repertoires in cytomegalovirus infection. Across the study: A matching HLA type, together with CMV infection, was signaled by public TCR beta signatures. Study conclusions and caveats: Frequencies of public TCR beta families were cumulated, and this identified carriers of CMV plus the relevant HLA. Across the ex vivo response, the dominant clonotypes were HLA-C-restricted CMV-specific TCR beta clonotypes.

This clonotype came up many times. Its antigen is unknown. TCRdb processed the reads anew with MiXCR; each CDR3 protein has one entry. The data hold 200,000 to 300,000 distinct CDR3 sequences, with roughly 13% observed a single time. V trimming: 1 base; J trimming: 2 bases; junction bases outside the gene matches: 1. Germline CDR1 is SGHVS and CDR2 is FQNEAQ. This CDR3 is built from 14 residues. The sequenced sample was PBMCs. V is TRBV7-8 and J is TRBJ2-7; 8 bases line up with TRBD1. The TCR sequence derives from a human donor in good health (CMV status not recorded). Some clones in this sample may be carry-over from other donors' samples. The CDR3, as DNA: TGTGCCAGCAGCTTAGACAGGGGGACCTACGAGCAGTACTTC. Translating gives CASSLDRGTYEQYF.